The clone carrying this T cell receptor (beta chain) came up once. Generated by immunoSEQ multiplex PCR, the TCRdb table keeps only in-frame clones and is missing some. The profile shows around 250,000 clones, 90% of them singletons. The record originates from a study of cytomegalovirus exposure and HLA in healthy donors. The source material was PBMCs. This receptor was obtained from a woman aged 18-29 years in good health and CMV-seronegative.

The CDR3 protein is CAIGDGVSGNTIYF. The CDR3 coding sequence is TGTGCCATCGGCGACGGGGTCTCTGGAAACACCATATATTTT. The chain couples TRBV10-3 to TRBJ1-3; unclear D gene. Trimming pared 8 bases from V and 0 bases from J, leaving 11 bases between. Germline loops: CDR1 ENHRY, CDR2 SYGVKD. The CDR3 loop spans 14 amino acids.